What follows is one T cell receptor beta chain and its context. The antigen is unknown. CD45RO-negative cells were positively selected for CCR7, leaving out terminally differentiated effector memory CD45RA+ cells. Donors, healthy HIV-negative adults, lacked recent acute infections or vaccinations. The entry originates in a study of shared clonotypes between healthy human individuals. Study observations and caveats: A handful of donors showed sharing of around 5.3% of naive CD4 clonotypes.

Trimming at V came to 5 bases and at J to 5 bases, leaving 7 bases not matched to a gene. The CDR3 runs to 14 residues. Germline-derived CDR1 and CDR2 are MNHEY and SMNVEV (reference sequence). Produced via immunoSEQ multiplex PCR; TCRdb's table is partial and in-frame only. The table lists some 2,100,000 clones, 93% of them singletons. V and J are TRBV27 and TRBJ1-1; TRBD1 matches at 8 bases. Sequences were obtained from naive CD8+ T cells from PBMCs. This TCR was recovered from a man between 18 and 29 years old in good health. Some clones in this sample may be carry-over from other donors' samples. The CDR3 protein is CASSPRTGTTEAFF. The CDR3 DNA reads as TGTGCCAGCAGTCCGAGGACAGGGACTACTGAAGCTTTCTTT.